The rows below give T cell receptor beta chains drawn from one sample of a study of TIL therapy for anti-PD-1-resistant metastatic lung cancer. Assay used: immunoSEQ multiplex PCR; TCRdb lists only in-frame clones, some missing. The top ten hold more than 13% of the sample, which has about 44,000 clones, about 80% seen once. Sequences were derived from blood, sampled at baseline. All receptors derive from a man aged 70-80 years with non-small cell lung cancer. Both conserved end residues are part of each CDR3. Fields, in order: clone size, V gene, D gene, J gene, CDR3 protein, CDR3 DNA. A D gene is named only where the DNA matches it firmly. The listing skips clone size in some rows; elsewhere it reads once, few, many or a size class.

abundance: -; v_gene: TRBV6-5; d_gene: -; j_gene: TRBJ2-5; CDR3aa: CASSYGGDKETQYF; CDR3nt: TGTGCCAGCAGTTACGGTGGAGATAAAGAGACCCAGTACTTC
abundance: -; v_gene: TRBV5-4; d_gene: TRBD2; j_gene: TRBJ2-7; CDR3aa: CASSLGSNSGTSGRIYEQYF; CDR3nt: TGTGCCAGCAGCTTGGGTTCAAATAGCGGGACTAGCGGGAGAATATACGAGCAGTACTTC
abundance: -; v_gene: TRBV5-6; d_gene: -; j_gene: TRBJ2-2; CDR3aa: CASSLLGTNTGELFF; CDR3nt: TGTGCCAGCAGCTTGTTGGGTACGAACACCGGGGAGCTGTTTTTT
abundance: -; v_gene: TRBV5-1; d_gene: TRBD2; j_gene: TRBJ2-7; CDR3aa: CASSGTSGLTYEQYF; CDR3nt: TGCGCCAGCAGCGGAACTAGCGGTCTCACCTACGAGCAGTACTTC
abundance: -; v_gene: TRBV29-1; d_gene: TRBD2; j_gene: TRBJ2-7; CDR3aa: CSVDITSGRSYEQYF; CDR3nt: TGCAGCGTTGATATTACTAGCGGGAGGTCCTACGAGCAGTACTTC
abundance: once; v_gene: TRBV30; d_gene: TRBD2; j_gene: TRBJ2-7; CDR3aa: CAWRVTSGMFGEQYF; CDR3nt: TGTGCCTGGAGAGTGACTAGCGGGATGTTCGGCGAGCAGTACTTC
abundance: -; v_gene: TRBV28; d_gene: -; j_gene: TRBJ1-2; CDR3aa: CASSLERTSYGYTF; CDR3nt: TGTGCCAGCAGTTTAGAGCGGACGTCCTATGGCTACACCTTC
abundance: -; v_gene: TRBV30; d_gene: -; j_gene: TRBJ2-4; CDR3aa: CAWSVGREFIYF; CDR3nt: TGTGCCTGGAGTGTTGGACGGGAATTTATATACTTC
abundance: -; v_gene: TRBV5-1; d_gene: TRBD1; j_gene: TRBJ2-7; CDR3aa: CASSLGTDVDEQYF; CDR3nt: TGCGCCAGCAGCTTAGGGACAGATGTCGACGAGCAGTACTTC
abundance: -; v_gene: TRBV28; d_gene: -; j_gene: TRBJ2-3; CDR3aa: CATGTPLGTDTQYF; CDR3nt: TGTGCCACTGGGACCCCGTTGGGCACAGATACGCAGTATTTT
abundance: few; v_gene: TRBV28; d_gene: -; j_gene: TRBJ1-2; CDR3aa: CASSVGPYGYTF; CDR3nt: TGTGCCAGCAGCGTCGGCCCCTATGGCTACACCTTC
abundance: -; v_gene: TRBV14; d_gene: -; j_gene: TRBJ2-3; CDR3aa: CASSQDEAGAFYTQYF; CDR3nt: TGTGCCAGCAGCCAAGATGAGGCAGGAGCCTTTTATACGCAGTATTTT
abundance: -; v_gene: TRBV5-1; d_gene: TRBD1; j_gene: TRBJ2-2; CDR3aa: CASQQGLTGELFF; CDR3nt: TGCGCCAGCCAACAGGGGCTCACCGGGGAGCTGTTTTTT
abundance: -; v_gene: TRBV29-1; d_gene: -; j_gene: TRBJ2-7; CDR3aa: CSVASYEQYF; CDR3nt: TGCAGCGTTGCCAGCTACGAGCAGTACTTC
abundance: -; v_gene: TRBV6-1; d_gene: TRBD2; j_gene: TRBJ2-7; CDR3aa: CASSKREGVQYF; CDR3nt: TGTGCCAGCAGTAAGCGGGAGGGGGTGCAGTACTTC
abundance: -; v_gene: TRBV7-3; d_gene: TRBD1; j_gene: TRBJ1-2; CDR3aa: CASSRPGQVYGYTF; CDR3nt: TGTGCCAGCAGCCGTCCGGGACAGGTCTATGGCTACACCTTC
abundance: -; v_gene: TRBV18; d_gene: TRBD1; j_gene: TRBJ2-3; CDR3aa: CASSPKDRAADTQYF; CDR3nt: TGTGCCAGCTCACCGAAGGACAGGGCCGCAGATACGCAGTATTTT
abundance: -; v_gene: TRBV15; d_gene: TRBD1; j_gene: TRBJ2-2; CDR3aa: CATSREWTGSTGELFF; CDR3nt: TGTGCCACCAGCAGAGAGTGGACAGGTAGCACCGGGGAGCTGTTTTTT
abundance: -; v_gene: TRBV28; d_gene: -; j_gene: TRBJ1-5; CDR3aa: CASSFARDFGNQPQHF; CDR3nt: TGTGCCAGCAGTTTCGCCCGGGACTTCGGCAATCAGCCCCAGCATTTT
abundance: -; v_gene: TRBV5-4; d_gene: TRBD1; j_gene: TRBJ2-7; CDR3aa: CASSSAGTGSEQYF; CDR3nt: TGTGCCAGCAGCTCGGCGGGGACAGGGAGCGAGCAGTACTTC
abundance: -; v_gene: TRBV27; d_gene: -; j_gene: TRBJ2-3; CDR3aa: CASRRQWDTQYF; CDR3nt: TGTGCCAGCAGGAGACAATGGGATACGCAGTATTTT
abundance: -; v_gene: TRBV27; d_gene: -; j_gene: TRBJ2-5; CDR3aa: CASSFKFLGQETQYF; CDR3nt: TGTGCCAGCAGTTTTAAATTCCTCGGTCAAGAGACCCAGTACTTC
abundance: -; v_gene: TRBV9; d_gene: TRBD1; j_gene: TRBJ2-7; CDR3aa: CASSVGQGASYEQYF; CDR3nt: TGTGCCAGCAGCGTAGGACAGGGGGCTTCCTACGAGCAGTACTTC
abundance: -; v_gene: TRBV5-4; d_gene: -; j_gene: TRBJ2-7; CDR3aa: CASSLAQRSSYEQYF; CDR3nt: TGTGCCAGCAGCTTGGCCCAGCGGAGCTCCTACGAGCAGTACTTC
abundance: -; v_gene: TRBV28; d_gene: -; j_gene: TRBJ2-7; CDR3aa: CASTGVGRKSYEQYF; CDR3nt: TGTGCCAGCACCGGTGTAGGGAGGAAATCCTACGAGCAGTACTTC
abundance: few; v_gene: TRBV6-5; d_gene: TRBD1; j_gene: TRBJ1-1; CDR3aa: CASKDRTGTEAFF; CDR3nt: TGTGCCAGCAAAGACAGGACAGGCACTGAAGCTTTCTTT
abundance: -; v_gene: TRBV28; d_gene: -; j_gene: TRBJ1-5; CDR3aa: CASSFLFGSNQPQHF; CDR3nt: TGTGCCAGCAGTTTCCTATTTGGGAGCAATCAGCCCCAGCATTTT
abundance: -; v_gene: TRBV29-1; d_gene: TRBD1; j_gene: TRBJ1-5; CDR3aa: CSVEGTGINQPQHF; CDR3nt: TGCAGCGTTGAAGGGACAGGAATTAATCAGCCCCAGCATTTT
abundance: -; v_gene: TRBV5-5; d_gene: -; j_gene: TRBJ2-5; CDR3aa: CASKVFEEINQETQYF; CDR3nt: TGTGCCAGCAAAGTTTTTGAAGAGATCAACCAAGAGACCCAGTACTTC
abundance: -; v_gene: TRBV6-5; d_gene: -; j_gene: TRBJ2-7; CDR3aa: CASSPGDTYEQYF; CDR3nt: TGTGCCAGCTCACCGGGGGACACCTACGAGCAGTACTTC
abundance: once; v_gene: TRBV11-1; d_gene: -; j_gene: TRBJ2-2; CDR3aa: CASSPRGQYLVGDTGELFF; CDR3nt: TGTGCCAGCAGCCCGAGAGGACAGTACCTCGTTGGGGACACCGGGGAGCTGTTTTTT
abundance: -; v_gene: TRBV5-6; d_gene: TRBD2; j_gene: TRBJ2-7; CDR3aa: CASSPTSGSRYEQYF; CDR3nt: TGTGCCAGCAGTCCGACTAGCGGGAGCCGCTACGAGCAGTACTTC
abundance: -; v_gene: TRBV25-1; d_gene: -; j_gene: TRBJ1-2; CDR3aa: CASSESLGGDLGSYTF; CDR3nt: TGTGCCAGCAGTGAATCTCTCGGGGGGGACCTTGGCAGCTACACCTTC